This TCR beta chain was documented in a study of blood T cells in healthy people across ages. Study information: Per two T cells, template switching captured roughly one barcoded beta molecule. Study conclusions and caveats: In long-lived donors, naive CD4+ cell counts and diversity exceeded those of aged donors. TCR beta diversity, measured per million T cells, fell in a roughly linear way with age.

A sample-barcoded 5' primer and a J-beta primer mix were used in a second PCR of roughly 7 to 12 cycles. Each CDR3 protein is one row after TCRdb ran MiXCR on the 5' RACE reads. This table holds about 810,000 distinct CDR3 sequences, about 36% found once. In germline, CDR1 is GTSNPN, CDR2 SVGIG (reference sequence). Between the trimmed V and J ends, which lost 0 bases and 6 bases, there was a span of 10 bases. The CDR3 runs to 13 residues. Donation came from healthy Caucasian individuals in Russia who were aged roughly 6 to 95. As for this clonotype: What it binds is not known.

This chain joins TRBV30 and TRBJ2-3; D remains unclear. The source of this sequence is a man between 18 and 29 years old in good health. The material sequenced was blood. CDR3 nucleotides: TGTGCCTGGAGTGTACGCTTTGTGGATACGCAGTATTTT. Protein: CAWSVRFVDTQYF.